This paragraph reports one T cell receptor (beta chain). The target antigen is unknown. TCRdb keeps only in-frame clones here, not all; method: immunoSEQ multiplex PCR. The table lists more than 45,000 clones, roughly three quarters of them singletons. The trim removed 0 bases at V and 9 bases at J, leaving 13 bases unmatched. Per germline, CDR1 MNHEY and CDR2 SMNVEV (reference sequence). This CDR3 has 17 amino acids. The record originates from a study of OX40 agonist ivuxolimab in advanced cancers. Study at large: About 44% of patients had received prior checkpoint inhibitor therapy.

At cycle 4 day 1, cycle 7 day 1, and baseline, blood was sampled. Study observations and caveats: Clonal expansion was among the lowest in partial responders at 0.1-3.0 mg/kg, especially CD8+.

The V call is TRBV27, the J call TRBJ2-1; 8 positions agree with TRBD2. The sequencing used CD4+ or CD8+ T cells sorted from blood, collected in a trial of the OX40 agonist ivuxolimab. The TCR originated in an adult with an advanced solid tumor such as melanoma, head and neck, liver or kidney cancer. Written as DNA, the CDR3 is TGTGCCAGCAGTTTATCAATCGGGTGGGGCGGGAGGAGTGAGCAGTTCTTC. Translation: CASSLSIGWGGRSEQFF.